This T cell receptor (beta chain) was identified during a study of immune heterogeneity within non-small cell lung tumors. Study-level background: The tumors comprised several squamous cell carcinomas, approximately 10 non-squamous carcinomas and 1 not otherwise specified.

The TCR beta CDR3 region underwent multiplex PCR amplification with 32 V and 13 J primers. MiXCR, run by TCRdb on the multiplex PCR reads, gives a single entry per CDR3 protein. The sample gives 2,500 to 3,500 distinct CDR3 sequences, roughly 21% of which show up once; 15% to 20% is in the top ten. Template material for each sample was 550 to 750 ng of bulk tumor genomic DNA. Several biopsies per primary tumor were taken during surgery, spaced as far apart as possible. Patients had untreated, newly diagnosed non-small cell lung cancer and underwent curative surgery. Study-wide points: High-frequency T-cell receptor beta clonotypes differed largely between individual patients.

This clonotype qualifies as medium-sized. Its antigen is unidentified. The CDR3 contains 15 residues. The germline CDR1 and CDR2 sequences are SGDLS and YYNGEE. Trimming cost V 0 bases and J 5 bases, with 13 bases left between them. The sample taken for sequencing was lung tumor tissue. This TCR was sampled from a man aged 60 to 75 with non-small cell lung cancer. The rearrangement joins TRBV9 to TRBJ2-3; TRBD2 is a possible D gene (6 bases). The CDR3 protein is CASSVGGSGIDTQYF. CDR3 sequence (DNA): TGTGCCAGCAGCGTAGGGGGTAGCGGAATAGATACGCAGTATTTT.